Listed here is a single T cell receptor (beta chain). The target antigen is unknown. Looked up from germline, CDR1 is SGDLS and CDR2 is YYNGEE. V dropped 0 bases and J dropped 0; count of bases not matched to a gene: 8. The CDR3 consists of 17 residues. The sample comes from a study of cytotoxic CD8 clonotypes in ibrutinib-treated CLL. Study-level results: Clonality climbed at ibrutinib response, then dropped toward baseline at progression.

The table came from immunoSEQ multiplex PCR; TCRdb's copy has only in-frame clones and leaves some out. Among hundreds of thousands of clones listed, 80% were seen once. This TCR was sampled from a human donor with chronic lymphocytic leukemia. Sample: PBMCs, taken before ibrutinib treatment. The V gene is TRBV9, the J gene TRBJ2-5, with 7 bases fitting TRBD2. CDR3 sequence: CASSVGAGRTYQETQYF. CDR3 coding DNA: TGTGCCAGCAGCGTAGGAGCGGGGAGAACGTACCAAGAGACCCAGTACTTC.